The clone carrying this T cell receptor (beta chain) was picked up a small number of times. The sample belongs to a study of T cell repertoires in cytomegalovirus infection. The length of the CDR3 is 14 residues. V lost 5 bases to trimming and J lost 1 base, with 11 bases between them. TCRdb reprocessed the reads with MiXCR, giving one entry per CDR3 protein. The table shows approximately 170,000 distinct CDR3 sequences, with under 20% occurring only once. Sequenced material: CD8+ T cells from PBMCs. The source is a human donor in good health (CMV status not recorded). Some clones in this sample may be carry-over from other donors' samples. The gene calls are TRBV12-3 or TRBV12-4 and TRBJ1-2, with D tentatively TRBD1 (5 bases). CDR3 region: CASSQDSFNYGYTF. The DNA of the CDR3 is TGTGCCAGCAGTCAAGACAGCTTTAACTATGGCTACACCTTC.